The 9 T cell receptor beta chains below all came from one sample that was sequenced in a study of cytomegalovirus exposure and HLA in healthy donors. Primers: 60 Vbeta forward and 13 Jbeta reverse. TCRdb's copy holds only in-frame clones and misses some; the assay was immunoSEQ multiplex PCR. The sample consists of around 85,000 clones, 80% of them appearing once. The sequencing input was PBMCs. The receptors originated from a woman in her fifties or sixties in good health and CMV-seropositive.

The chain carries TRBV6-1 and TRBJ2-4; TRBD1 aligns across 9 bases. With 6 bases clipped from V and 3 bases from J, the junction kept 6 bases outside the gene matches. The CDR3 extends over 15 amino acids. Germline assignment: CDR1 MNHNS and CDR2 SASEGT. CDR3 loop: CASSETGGFKNIQYF. The CDR3, as DNA: TGTGCCAGCAGCGAAACAGGGGGCTTCAAAAACATTCAGTACTTC.

The chain employs TRBV10-2 and TRBJ1-3, with D uncertain. Trimming pared 3 bases from V and 4 bases from J, leaving 7 bases between. The CDR3 is made up of 13 amino acids. CDR1 WSHSY and CDR2 SAAADI come from the germline V gene. The CDR3 spells CASSEERGNTIYF. The CDR3 DNA sequence: TGCGCCAGCAGTGAAGAGCGGGGAAACACCATATATTTT.

The genes are TRBV4-1 and TRBJ1-2; 11 bases are a match to TRBD1. V gave up 2 bases and J gave up 0 bases; unmatched junction bases: 5. Germline CDR1 MGHRA, CDR2 YSYEKL. The CDR3 has 17 residues. The CDR3 loop is CASSQFPGQGANYGYTF. Here the CDR3 DNA reads TGCGCCAGCAGCCAATTTCCGGGACAGGGGGCTAACTATGGCTACACCTTC.

The table lists this clone with a count of one. The chain employs TRBV5-1 and TRBJ1-4; 7 bases map to TRBD1. The CDR3 consists of 14 residues. The V gene end was trimmed by 4 bases and the J gene end by 5 bases; junction bases not matched to a gene: 5. The germline CDR1 and CDR2 sequences are SGHRS and YFSETQ. The CDR3 DNA follows: TGCGCCAGCAGCCCATTGACAGGGAATGAAAAACTGTTTTTT. As protein: CASSPLTGNEKLFF. Looking up the rest from reference TRBV5-1 and TRBJ1-4 gives the full variable domain: KAGVTQTPRYLIKTRGQQVTLSCSPISGHRSVSWYQQTPGQGLQFLFEYFSETQRNKGNFPGRFSGRQFSNSRSEMNVSTLELGDSALYLCASSPLTGNEKLFFGSGTQLSVL.

This clone has just one count. The genes are TRBV28 and TRBJ2-1; 8 nucleotides line up with TRBD2. V lost 6 bases, J lost 9 bases, and 13 bases stayed unmatched. Germline V gene lookup returns CDR1 MDHEN and CDR2 SYDVKM. The length of the CDR3 is 15 residues. As DNA, the CDR3 is TGTGCCAGCAGATGGCTAGCGGGCGCCGAAGGTGAGCAGTTCTTC. Translation: CASRWLAGAEGEQFF.

The rearrangement joins TRBV5-1 to TRBJ1-4; a weak D match, TRBD1 (5 bases). The CDR3 totals 15 residues. Germline V gene lookup returns CDR1 SGHRS and CDR2 YFSETQ. V shed 6 bases and J shed 8 bases, with 20 bases lying between them. This CDR3 is CASTSGDFIGEKLFF. The CDR3, as DNA: TGCGCCAGCACCTCGGGGGACTTTATCGGGGAAAAACTGTTTTTT.

The gene calls are TRBV30 and TRBJ2-1, with 8 positions matching TRBD1. The V segment lost 3 bases and the J segment 8 bases; nucleotides outside the gene matches: 9. Germline V lookup: CDR1 GTSNPN, CDR2 SVGIG (reference sequence). The CDR3 sequence is 14 residues long. CDR3 residues: CAWRAGTGFHEQFF. As DNA, the CDR3 is TGTGCCTGGAGAGCCGGGACAGGTTTTCATGAGCAGTTCTTC. The full variable domain, completed using reference TRBV30 and TRBJ2-1, is SQTIHQWPATLVQPVGSPLSLECTVEGTSNPNLYWYRQAAGRGLQLLFYSVGIGQISSEVPQNLSASRPQDRQFILSSKKLLLSDSGFYLCAWRAGTGFHEQFFGPGTRLTVL.

The sample holds a few counts of this clone. The V gene is TRBV6-1, the J gene TRBJ2-5; TRBD2 aligns across 12 bases. V was pared by 2 bases and J by 5 bases, with 3 bases of the junction left unmatched. The CDR3 is 15 residues long. In germline, CDR1 is MNHNS, CDR2 SASEGT. Written as DNA, the CDR3 is TGTGCCAGCAGTGAACTAGCGGGAGGGGAGGAGACCCAGTACTTC. Translation: CASSELAGGEETQYF.

The sample holds a few counts of this clone. This chain connects TRBV2 to TRBJ2-2, with 9 bases aligning to TRBD2. Trimming cost V 2 bases and J 10 bases; bases outside gene matches: 14. Per the germline V gene, CDR1 is SNHLY and CDR2 is FYNNEI. The CDR3 covers 17 residues. The CDR3 reads CASSEWPLGSGGLELFF. The CDR3 DNA reads TGTGCCAGCAGTGAATGGCCCCTGGGTAGCGGGGGACTGGAGCTGTTTTTT. Filled out from reference TRBV2 and TRBJ2-2, the complete variable domain reads EPEVTQTPSHQVTQMGQEVILRCVPISNHLYFYWYRQILGQKVEFLVSFYNNEISEKSEIFDDQFSVERPDGSNFTLKIRSTKLEDSAMYFCASSEWPLGSGGLELFFGEGSRLTVL.